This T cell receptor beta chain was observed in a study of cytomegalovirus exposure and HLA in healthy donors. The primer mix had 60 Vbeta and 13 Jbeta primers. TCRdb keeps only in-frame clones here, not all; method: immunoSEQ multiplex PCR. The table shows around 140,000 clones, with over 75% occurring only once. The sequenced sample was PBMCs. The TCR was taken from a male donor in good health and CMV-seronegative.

CDR3 nucleotide sequence: TGTGCCAGTAGTGTAACCAGGGTTGATGAAAAACTGTTTTTT. Translating it yields CASSVTRVDEKLFF. V usage is TRBV19 and J usage is TRBJ1-4; a weak D match, TRBD1 (5 bases). The CDR3 is 14 residues long. Germline V gene sequence: CDR1 LNHDA, CDR2 SQIVND (reference sequence). Between the trimmed V and J ends, which lost 5 bases and 6 bases, there was a span of 13 bases.